A selection of T cell receptor beta chains follows, all from one sample in a study of blood T cells in healthy people across ages. TCRdb re-analysed the 5' RACE reads in MiXCR, keeping a single row per CDR3 protein. Of about 1,400,000 distinct CDR3 sequences listed, 35% to 45% are singletons. The specimen sequenced was blood. All receptors derive from a young woman in good health. Both conserved end residues are trimmed from each CDR3. Fields, in order: V gene, CDR3 protein.

v_gene: TRBV18
CDR3aa: ASSPPGEEGQPQH

v_gene: TRBV29-1
CDR3aa: SGGQVNTEAF

v_gene: TRBV27
CDR3aa: ASSLWGPWETQY

v_gene: TRBV7-9
CDR3aa: ASSPAGTGRDEQY

v_gene: TRBV30
CDR3aa: AWSSTGVWIDGYT

v_gene: TRBV15
CDR3aa: ATSRDGNSGNTIY

v_gene: TRBV19
CDR3aa: ASSTYRGLDYEQY

v_gene: TRBV27
CDR3aa: ASSREGYTEAF

v_gene: TRBV7-2
CDR3aa: ASSSGQGAANEKLF

v_gene: TRBV20-1
CDR3aa: SARESQGDYNEQF

v_gene: TRBV6-1
CDR3aa: ASRGGARLDNEQF

v_gene: TRBV7-2
CDR3aa: ASSWTGSPSYNEQF

v_gene: TRBV12-3/TRBV12-4
CDR3aa: ASSLGGKTDTQY

v_gene: TRBV24-1
CDR3aa: ATSEAGAKNEQF

v_gene: TRBV2
CDR3aa: ASSEGGLLRSPLH

v_gene: TRBV20-1
CDR3aa: SADGSSYNEQF

v_gene: TRBV9
CDR3aa: ASSVVFREGNYGYT

v_gene: TRBV24-1
CDR3aa: ATEAGRYSYEQY

v_gene: TRBV5-6
CDR3aa: ASSLETSRSSYEQY

v_gene: TRBV4-1
CDR3aa: ASRGGPGTNEKLF

v_gene: TRBV7-2
CDR3aa: ASSRSLDRETQY

v_gene: TRBV21-1
CDR3aa: ASTPETSSNEQF

v_gene: TRBV6-1
CDR3aa: ASSEWLYGYT

v_gene: TRBV12-3/TRBV12-4
CDR3aa: ASRRASGEAYEQY

v_gene: TRBV28
CDR3aa: ASRKQGAHEQY